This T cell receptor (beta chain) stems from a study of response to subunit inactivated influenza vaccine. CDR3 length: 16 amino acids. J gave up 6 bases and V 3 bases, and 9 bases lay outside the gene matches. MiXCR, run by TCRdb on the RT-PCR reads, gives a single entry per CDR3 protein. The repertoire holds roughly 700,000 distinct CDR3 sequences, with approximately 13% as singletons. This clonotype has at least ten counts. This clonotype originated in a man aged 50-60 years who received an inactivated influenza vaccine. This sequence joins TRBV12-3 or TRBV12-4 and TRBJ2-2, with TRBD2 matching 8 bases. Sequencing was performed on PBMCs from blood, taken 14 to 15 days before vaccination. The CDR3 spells CASSFRVGGVAGELFF. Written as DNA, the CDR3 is TGTGCCAGCAGTTTCCGGGTCGGGGGGGTCGCCGGGGAGCTGTTTTTT.